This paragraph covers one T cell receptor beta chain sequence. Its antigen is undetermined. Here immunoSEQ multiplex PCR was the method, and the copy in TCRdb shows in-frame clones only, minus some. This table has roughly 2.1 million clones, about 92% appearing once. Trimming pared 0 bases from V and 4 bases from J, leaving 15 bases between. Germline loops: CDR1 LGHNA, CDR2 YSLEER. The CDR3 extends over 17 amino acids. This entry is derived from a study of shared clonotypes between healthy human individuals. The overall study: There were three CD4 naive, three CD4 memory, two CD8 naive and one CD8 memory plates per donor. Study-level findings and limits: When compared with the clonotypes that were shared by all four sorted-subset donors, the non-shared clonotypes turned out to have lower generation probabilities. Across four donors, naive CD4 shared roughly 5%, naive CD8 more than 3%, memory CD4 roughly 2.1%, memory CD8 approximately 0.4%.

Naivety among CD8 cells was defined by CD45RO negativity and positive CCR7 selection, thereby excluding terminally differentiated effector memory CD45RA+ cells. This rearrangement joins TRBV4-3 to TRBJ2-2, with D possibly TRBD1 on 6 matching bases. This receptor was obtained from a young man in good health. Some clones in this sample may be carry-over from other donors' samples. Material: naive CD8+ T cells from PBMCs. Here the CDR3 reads CASSQDPGQTSTGELFF. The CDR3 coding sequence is TGCGCCAGCAGCCAAGATCCCGGACAGACGAGCACCGGGGAGCTGTTTTTT.